This T cell receptor beta chain was obtained from a study of cytomegalovirus exposure and HLA in healthy donors. Study background: There were about 86 million unique TCRs (from HLA-typed donors) in an early data release.

The CDR3 extends over 16 amino acids. V trimming: 2 bases; J trimming: 4 bases; junction bases outside the gene matches: 10. Germline CDR1 is LNHDA and CDR2 is SQIVND (reference sequence). As for the donors, each was a healthy bone marrow donor. Whole-study results and caveats: A later analysis showed that HLA-associated TCR beta chains had undergone more clonal expansion than equally common others. Per a prior analysis, the majority of TCR beta V segments were productive roughly 87% or roughly 30% of the time.

With 60 Vbeta and 13 Jbeta primers, the PCR was carried out. Profiled with immunoSEQ multiplex PCR; TCRdb holds only in-frame clones, not every one. Altogether 160,000 or so clones are present, around 88% being singletons, with the ten largest covering around 0.93%. Worth noting for this clone: Its antigen is unknown.

Sequencing used PBMCs. The chain has TRBV19 and TRBJ1-1; TRBD1 agrees at 7 bases. This receptor was obtained from a woman aged 30 to 39 in good health and CMV-seronegative. DNA for the CDR3: TGTGCCAGTAGTATAAAGGGGGCAGGGAGTGGCACTGAAGCTTTCTTT. This translates into CASSIKGAGSGTEAFF. The full variable domain, rest sourced from reference TRBV19 and TRBJ1-1, is DGGITQSPKYLFRKEGQNVTLSCEQNLNHDAMYWYRQDPGQGLRLIYYSQIVNDFQKGDIAEGYSVSREKKESFPLTVTSAQKNPTAFYLCASSIKGAGSGTEAFFGQGTRLTVV.